These 16 T cell receptor beta chains were all obtained from the same sample, sequenced in a study of cytomegalovirus exposure and HLA in healthy donors. The table came from immunoSEQ multiplex PCR; TCRdb's copy has only in-frame clones and leaves some out. The sample includes 95,000 to 150,000 clones, 94% of them seen just once. The source material was PBMCs. The receptors come from a woman aged 18-30 years in good health and CMV-seronegative.

The chain uses TRBV5-6 and TRBJ1-5; 9 positions agree with TRBD1. This CDR3 comprises 14 residues. After removal of 3 bases from V and 5 bases from J, the junction contained 3 bases not matched to a gene. Germline loops: CDR1 SGHDT, CDR2 YYEEEE. As DNA, the CDR3 is TGTGCCAGCAGCTCACAGGGGGCCGATCAGCCCCAGCATTTT. Amino acids: CASSSQGADQPQHF.

This chain links TRBV19 with TRBJ1-1; D not certain. CDR3 length equals 13 residues. The V gene lost 4 bases and the J gene lost 5 bases, with 11 bases spanning the gap. Germline-derived CDR1 and CDR2 are LNHDA and SQIVND (reference sequence). CDR3 sequence (DNA): TGTGCCAGTAGTACGGAGGTGTGGACTGAAGCTTTCTTT. Protein: CASSTEVWTEAFF.

The rearrangement uses TRBV30 and TRBJ2-7, with 8 bases lining up with TRBD1. Germline CDR1 GTSNPN, CDR2 SVGIG (reference sequence). V was clipped by 2 bases and J by 1 base; unmatched bases: 4. CDR3 length: 14 amino acids. The CDR3 sequence: CAWSRQGISYEQYF. CDR3 bases: TGTGCCTGGAGTAGACAGGGGATTTCCTACGAGCAGTACTTC.

The V gene is TRBV9, the J gene TRBJ1-4; tentatively, D is TRBD1 (5 bases). Deletions cut 3 bases from V and 3 bases from J, with 18 bases between. This CDR3 region has 17 residues. CDR1 and CDR2 from the germline V gene are SGDLS and YYNGEE. The CDR3 nucleotides are TGTGCCAGCAGCGGCCCCTTGTCCTCGGGGGCTAATGAAAAACTGTTTTTT. Translating it yields CASSGPLSSGANEKLFF.

This chain joins TRBV7-2 and TRBJ1-1, with TRBD1 matching 7 bases. V trimming: 2 bases; J trimming: 7 bases; junction bases outside the gene matches: 7. This CDR3 region has 14 residues. Germline CDR1 and CDR2: SGHTA and FQGNSA. As DNA, the CDR3 is TGTGCCAGCAGCTTATACGGGACAGCCAATGAAGCTTTCTTT. Translating gives CASSLYGTANEAFF.

The chain links TRBV4-2 to TRBJ2-1; D gene unclear. The CDR3 runs to 14 residues. Germline V CDR1 and CDR2: LGHNA, YNFKEQ. Between the trimmed V and J ends, which lost 0 bases and 6 bases, there was a span of 9 bases. The CDR3 region is CASSQEGASNEQFF. The CDR3, as DNA: TGTGCCAGCAGCCAAGAGGGCGCGAGCAATGAGCAGTTCTTC.

CDR3 nucleotide sequence: TGTGCCAGCGGCTATGAGGGAGCTGGAGACGATGAGCAGTTCTTC. Its protein is CASGYEGAGDDEQFF. The chain combines TRBV9 with TRBJ2-1, with D possibly being TRBD2 (5 bases). V dropped 7 bases and J dropped 8 bases, with 22 bases sitting between them. Germline CDR1 and CDR2: SGDLS and YYNGEE. The CDR3 totals 15 residues.

The genes are TRBV29-1 and TRBJ2-5; a weak D match, TRBD2 (7 bases). Germline lookup yields CDR1 SQVTM and CDR2 ANQGSEA. V was clipped by 8 bases and J by 2 bases, with 15 bases between them. CDR3 length: 13 amino acids. The CDR3, as DNA: TGCAGCCGAGAGGGGGGGTTACAAGAGACCCAGTACTTC. It specifies CSREGGLQETQYF.

The chain links TRBV21-1 to TRBJ2-5; TRBD2 is the table's D call and was not checked against the DNA. TRBV21-1 is annotated as a pseudogene. CDR3 length: 16 residues. CDR3 in amino acids: CASSNPKRERGETQYF. CDR3 DNA sequence: TGTGCCAGCAGCAACCCGAAGCGGGAGCGAGGAGAGACCCAGTACTTC.

This chain connects TRBV14 to TRBJ1-5; unclear D gene. From germline, CDR1 is SGHDN and CDR2 FVKESK. Trimming stripped 3 bases from V and 3 bases from J, with 6 bases between. The CDR3 runs to 13 residues. CDR3 sequence reads: CASSQYINQPQHF. The CDR3 DNA reads as TGTGCCAGCAGCCAGTACATCAATCAGCCCCAGCATTTT.

V is TRBV5-1 and J is TRBJ2-1, with D maybe TRBD1 (6 bases). The V gene's germline CDR1 is SGHRS and CDR2 YFSETQ. The CDR3 sequence is 16 residues long. V lost 0 bases and J 2 bases, leaving 12 bases between the germline ends. The CDR3 DNA reads as TGCGCCAGCAGCTTGGTTCCAGGGGCGGCCTACAATGAGCAGTTCTTC. Its translation: CASSLVPGAAYNEQFF.

The CDR3 coding sequence is TGTGCCAGCAGTCTACAGGGAACAGATACGCAGTATTTT. The encoded protein is CASSLQGTDTQYF. The genes are TRBV2 and TRBJ2-3; D may be TRBD1 (6 bases). V was cut by 5 bases and J by 3 bases, with 9 bases left in between. The length of the CDR3 is 13 residues. From germline, CDR1 is SNHLY and CDR2 FYNNEI.

The rearrangement uses TRBV7-9 and TRBJ1-2; 8 nucleotides agree with TRBD1. The V gene end was trimmed by 3 bases and the J gene end by 5 bases; junction bases not matched to a gene: 5. This CDR3 has 14 amino acids. CDR1 is SEHNR, CDR2 FQNEAQ, per germline (reference sequence). DNA of the CDR3: TGTGCCAGCAGCTTGGGGACAGGAAGATATGGCTACACCTTC. It is translated as CASSLGTGRYGYTF.

The chain combines TRBV7-9 with TRBJ1-5; 8 positions match TRBD1. After removal of 8 bases from V and 7 bases from J, the junction contained 13 bases not matched to a gene. CDR3 size: 15 residues. From germline, CDR1 is SEHNR and CDR2 FQNEAQ (reference sequence). CDR3 nucleotide sequence: TGTGCCAGCGGAGAGACAGGGGATTTTTTGCAGCCCCAGCATTTT. This translates into CASGETGDFLQPQHF.

The chain carries TRBV2 and TRBJ1-2, with 10 positions matching TRBD1. The CDR3 consists of 13 residues. From germline, CDR1 is SNHLY and CDR2 FYNNEI. V was clipped by 8 bases and J by 5 bases; unmatched bases: 5. The CDR3 region is CASRTGGEYGYTF. CDR3 sequence (DNA): TGTGCCAGCCGGACAGGGGGAGAGTATGGCTACACCTTC.

This sequence joins TRBV29-1 and TRBJ1-2; TRBD1 agrees at 7 bases. V gave up 4 bases and J gave up 3 bases; unmatched junction bases: 14. CDR3 length: 16 residues. Per the germline V gene, CDR1 is SQVTM and CDR2 is ANQGSEA. CDR3 protein: CSVAGQVDFFHYGYTF. CDR3 nucleotide sequence: TGCAGCGTTGCCGGACAGGTTGATTTTTTCCACTATGGCTACACCTTC.